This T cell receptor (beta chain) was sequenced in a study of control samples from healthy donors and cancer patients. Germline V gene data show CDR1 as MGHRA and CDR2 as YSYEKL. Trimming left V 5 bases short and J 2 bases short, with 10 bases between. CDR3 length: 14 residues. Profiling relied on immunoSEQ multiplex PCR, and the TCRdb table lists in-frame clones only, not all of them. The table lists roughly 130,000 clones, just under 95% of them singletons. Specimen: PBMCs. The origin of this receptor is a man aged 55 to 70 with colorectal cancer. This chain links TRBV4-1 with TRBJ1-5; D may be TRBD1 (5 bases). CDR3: CASSTQGGNQPQHF. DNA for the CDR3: TGCGCCAGCAGCACCCAGGGAGGCAATCAGCCCCAGCATTTT.